The source of this TCR beta chain is a study of glioma-infiltrating T cells after dendritic cell vaccination. Study overall: Dendritic cells derived from monocytes and pulsed with autologous tumor lysate formed the vaccine. Study observations and caveats: Higher TCR clonality did not directly relate to longer survival.

The PCR used 60 V beta and 13 J beta primers. Clones were read by immunoSEQ multiplex PCR, and TCRdb kept only the in-frame ones, dropping some. Of tens of thousands of clones in the sample, roughly 84% were seen once. With respect to this clone: What it binds is not known.

Sample time point: after dendritic cell vaccination, including at tumor progression/relapse. The receptor was derived from a human donor with glioblastoma. Source: blood, taken after dendritic cell vaccination.

This chain's CDR3 is CASSQAHGDNQPQHF. The CDR3 DNA reads TGTGCCAGCAGCCAAGCACACGGGGACAATCAGCCCCAGCATTTT. This chain uses TRBV4-2 with TRBJ1-5; D is undetermined. Trimming took off 1 base at V and 3 bases at J, with 10 bases between the two ends. CDR3 length equals 15 residues. Germline V lookup: CDR1 LGHNA, CDR2 YNFKEQ.